The next 22 T cell receptor beta chains were all read from a single sample in a study of molecular identifiers for immune sequencing clone quantification. TCRdb processed the PCR reads anew with MiXCR; each CDR3 protein has one entry. This table has 250,000 to 350,000 distinct CDR3 sequences, about 22% appearing once. Input material: naive CD8+ T cells from blood, with Jurkat cell RNA spiked in. This sample's subset: FACS-sorted CD8+CD4-CCR7+CD45RA+ naive T cells. All receptors derive from a human donor in good health. Some libraries in this study had Jurkat cell RNA spiked in.

This chain joins TRBV6-1 and TRBJ1-2; D is unclear. The CDR3 covers 13 residues. Germline values: CDR1 MNHNS, CDR2 SASEGT. V shed 6 bases and J shed 4 bases, with 12 bases lying between them. This CDR3 reads CASSLREPYGYTF. Written as DNA, the CDR3 is TGTGCCAGCAGCCTCCGAGAGCCCTATGGCTACACCTTC.

This clonotype occurred a few times. The rearrangement joins TRBV4-1 to TRBJ2-1; TRBD1 matches 7 bases. CDR1 is MGHRA and CDR2 is YSYEKL in the germline V gene. Germline trimming cut 1 base from V and 12 bases from J; bases unmatched to any gene: 15. There are 16 residues in the CDR3. In DNA, the CDR3 is TGCGCCAGCAGCCAAGCCGGCGAAACAGGGGAATACAGGCAGTTCTTC. It is translated as CASSQAGETGEYRQFF.

This clonotype was recorded many times. The genes are TRBV6-5 and TRBJ2-7; 8 bases agree with TRBD2. CDR3 length: 13 amino acids. J lost 4 bases, V lost 8 bases, and 7 bases had no gene match. Germline CDR1 MNHEY, CDR2 SVGAGI. DNA for the CDR3: TGTGCCAGCGGCGCGGGAGGTTTATACGAGCAGTACTTC. Residues: CASGAGGLYEQYF.

A few counts support this clonotype. V is TRBV12-3 or TRBV12-4 and J is TRBJ2-5; a possible D gene is TRBD2 (6 bases). CDR3 length equals 14 residues. Trimming pared 7 bases from V and 1 base from J, leaving 13 bases between. CDR3 sequence: CASKTRGAQETQYF. The CDR3 DNA sequence: TGTGCCAGCAAAACGCGCGGGGCCCAAGAGACCCAGTACTTC.

This clonotype was detected ten times or more. The V call is TRBV12-3 or TRBV12-4, the J call TRBJ1-2; the match to TRBD1 covers 7 bases. V lost 5 bases to trimming and J lost 5 bases; unmatched junction nucleotides: 5. This CDR3 spans 13 amino acids. The CDR3 nucleotides read TGTGCCAGCAGTCCCGGGACAGATTATGGCTACACCTTC. Amino acids: CASSPGTDYGYTF.

The table lists this clonotype with many counts. V gene TRBV3-1 combines with J gene TRBJ2-3; D may match TRBD1 or TRBD2 (5 bases each). The CDR3 sequence is 12 residues long. Germline V gives CDR1 LGHDT, CDR2 YNNKEL (reference sequence). Trimming stripped 4 bases from V and 5 bases from J, with 7 bases between. The CDR3 region is CASSPRGDTQYF. CDR3 DNA: TGTGCCAGCAGCCCGAGGGGAGATACGCAGTATTTT.

This clonotype was recorded at least ten times. V and J are TRBV7-8 and TRBJ2-5; weak D call: TRBD1 (5 bases). The V gene lost 1 base and the J gene lost 2 bases, with 11 bases spanning the gap. The CDR3 runs to 15 residues. Germline V gene sequence: CDR1 SGHVS, CDR2 FQNEAQ. The CDR3 reads CASSLVAQGQETQYF. The CDR3 nucleotides read TGTGCCAGCAGCTTAGTAGCTCAGGGACAAGAGACCCAGTACTTC.

The V and J genes are TRBV27 and TRBJ2-5, with 8 bases lining up with TRBD1. The ends lost 4 bases at V and 4 bases at J; junction bases unmatched: 5. Germline CDR1 and CDR2: MNHEY and SMNVEV (reference sequence). The CDR3 has 14 residues. The CDR3 here is CASSSSGGAETQYF. DNA of the CDR3: TGTGCCAGCAGTTCTTCAGGGGGCGCAGAGACCCAGTACTTC.

The sample holds many counts of this clonotype. The chain has TRBV20-1 and TRBJ2-7; 9 positions match TRBD2. This CDR3 has 14 residues. The V gene's germline CDR1 is DFQATT and CDR2 SNEGSKA (reference sequence). V lost 5 bases, J lost 1 base, and 6 bases stayed unmatched. This CDR3 reads CSADERGASYEQYF. The CDR3 DNA follows: TGCAGTGCTGACGAGCGGGGGGCGTCCTACGAGCAGTACTTC.

This clonotype appeared many times. The V gene is TRBV6-2 or TRBV6-3, the J gene TRBJ1-5, with D perhaps matching TRBD1 (5 bases). This CDR3 is 14 amino acids long. Trimming shortened V by 4 bases and J by 6 bases, and 13 bases separated the two germline ends. CDR1 and CDR2 from the germline V gene are MNHEY and SVGEGT. CDR3 nucleotides: TGTGCCAGCAGTTCCCGCATAGGGGTTCAGCCCCAGCATTTT. Protein: CASSSRIGVQPQHF.

The chain combines TRBV6-5 with TRBJ2-7; 8 positions match TRBD2. Germline loops: CDR1 MNHEY, CDR2 SVGAGI. Losses at the gene ends were 0 bases for V and 5 bases for J; bases not matched to a gene: 3. CDR3 length: 14 residues. The DNA for the CDR3 is TGTGCCAGCAGTTACTCAACTAGCGGTAACGAGCAGTACTTC. It codes for CASSYSTSGNEQYF.

The chain combines TRBV20-1 with TRBJ2-7, with D maybe TRBD2 (6 bases). This CDR3 contains 15 residues. V was pared by 0 bases and J by 4 bases, with 16 bases between. The germline gives CDR1 DFQATT, CDR2 SNEGSKA (reference sequence). CDR3 protein: CSARDIRGGGYEQYF. The CDR3 DNA sequence: TGCAGTGCTAGAGATATAAGGGGTGGAGGGTACGAGCAGTACTTC.

On this clonotype itself: Since a much larger clone is just one base distant, this may be a read error. This chain uses TRBV29-1 with TRBJ1-3; D is perhaps TRBD1 (6 bases). The V end was cut by 5 bases, the J end by 3 bases, with 17 bases between. CDR3 length equals 15 residues. Per the germline V gene, CDR1 is SQVTM and CDR2 is ANQGSEA. CDR3 sequence: CSVWDTGQVGNTIYF. CDR3 nucleotides: TGCAGCGTTTGGGACACAGGGCAAGTTGGAAACACCATATATTTT.

This clonotype was found many times. This sequence joins TRBV7-9 and TRBJ1-3, with TRBD1 as a possible D gene (6 bases). The CDR3 consists of 15 residues. Germline CDR1 SEHNR, CDR2 FQNEAQ (reference sequence). The V end lost 4 bases, the J end lost 2 bases, and 12 bases lay between the germline ends. The CDR3 loop is CASSSDRLPGNTIYF. In DNA form, the CDR3 reads TGTGCCAGCAGCTCCGACAGGCTGCCTGGAAACACCATATATTTT.

The chain combines TRBV27 with TRBJ1-1; 10 nucleotides match TRBD1. This CDR3 region has 15 residues. Germline V gene lookup returns CDR1 MNHEY and CDR2 SMNVEV (reference sequence). The junction had 7 bases not matched to a gene; V was cut back by 6 bases and J by 3 bases. The CDR3 sequence is CASRGVTGGYTEAFF. As DNA, the CDR3 is TGTGCCAGCAGGGGGGTGACAGGGGGCTACACTGAAGCTTTCTTT.

This clonotype has only a few counts. The chain uses TRBV12-3 or TRBV12-4 and TRBJ2-7, with D perhaps TRBD1 or TRBD2 (6 bases each). The CDR3 loop spans 15 amino acids. Trimming stripped 7 bases from V and 7 bases from J, with 23 bases between. Here the CDR3 reads CASNRGDRSRGEQYF. Here the CDR3 DNA reads TGTGCCAGCAATAGGGGGGATCGCTCCCGGGGGGAGCAGTACTTC.

This sequence joins TRBV27 and TRBJ2-2; no firm D call. Germline V gene lookup returns CDR1 MNHEY and CDR2 SMNVEV (reference sequence). Trimming removed 10 bases at V and 4 bases at J, with 13 bases between. This CDR3 has 13 residues. The CDR3 nucleotides read TGTGCCACCCGTAGCTTGAGCACCGGGGAGCTGTTTTTT. It translates to CATRSLSTGELFF.

There are a few counts of this clonotype. The chain joins TRBV4-1 to TRBJ2-7; D may be TRBD1 (5 bases). Trimming removed 1 base at V and 4 bases at J, with 8 bases between. Germline-derived CDR1 and CDR2 are MGHRA and YSYEKL. This CDR3 is 13 amino acids long. In nucleotides, the CDR3 is TGCGCCAGCAGCCAAGGGACACCTTACGAGCAGTACTTC. Protein product: CASSQGTPYEQYF.

This clonotype occurred once. A much larger clonotype is one base distant, so this may be a read error. The chain uses TRBV20-1 and TRBJ2-7, with 8 bases matching TRBD2. The CDR3 totals 16 residues. Trimming cost V 0 bases and J 4 bases; bases outside gene matches: 11. The germline V gene encodes CDR1 DFQATT and CDR2 SNEGSKA (reference sequence). The CDR3 here is CSARDVYSGISYEQYF. CDR3 bases: TGCAGTGCTAGAGATGTGTATAGCGGGATTTCGTACGAGCAGTACTTC.

This clonotype was counted ten times or more. As DNA, the CDR3 is TGTGCCAGCAGCTTCTCCGACGTAGCGGGGGTTCATACGCAGTATTTT. This codes for CASSFSDVAGVHTQYF. The rearrangement joins TRBV5-5 to TRBJ2-3; 9 bases align to TRBD2. The V gene end was trimmed by 2 bases and the J gene end by 7 bases; junction bases not matched to a gene: 11. The CDR3 is 16 residues long. The germline gives CDR1 SGHKS, CDR2 YYEKEE (reference sequence).

This clonotype was detected a few times. The J gene is TRBJ2-7, the V gene TRBV19; D might be TRBD1 (5 bases). Trimming took 3 bases from V and 2 from J, leaving 11 bases between them. CDR3 length: 14 residues. Per germline, CDR1 LNHDA and CDR2 SQIVND (reference sequence). The CDR3 bases are TGTGCCAGTAGTATTTGGGCAGGGACCTACGAGCAGTACTTC. This encodes CASSIWAGTYEQYF.

This clonotype came up many times. This chain links TRBV28 with TRBJ2-6; D call uncertain. The CDR3 spans 15 residues. Germline CDR1 MDHEN, CDR2 SYDVKM. V shed 5 bases and J shed 1 base, with 9 bases lying between them. The CDR3 coding sequence is TGTGCCAGCAGTCTAAGGCTTTCTGGGGCCAACGTCCTGACTTTC. Translated: CASSLRLSGANVLTF.